This paragraph reports one T cell receptor (beta chain). The sample comes from a study of cytomegalovirus exposure and HLA in healthy donors. This CDR3 has 15 residues. 60 Vbeta and 13 Jbeta primers were used in PCR. TCRdb keeps only in-frame clones here, not all; method: immunoSEQ multiplex PCR. The data hold approximately 100,000 clones, with 60% to 75% observed a single time. This chain joins TRBV1 and TRBJ2-7; no DNA check was done on the table's D call, TRBD2. TRBV1 is described as a pseudogene. Sequences were obtained from PBMCs. This receptor was obtained from a man between 60 and 75 years old in good health and CMV-seronegative. The CDR3 DNA follows: TGCACCAGCAGCCAGCACGGGAGGGCCGGGTACGAGCAGTACTTC. Translated, it gives CTSSQHGRAGYEQYF.